Described below is a single T cell receptor beta chain sequence and its context. This clone appeared a few times. There is no known antigen for this receptor. No quality values exist for individual bases; no much larger clone is one base distant. The data were taken from a study of blood T cell repertoires in COVID-19 (TCRdb year 2020). A note on the overall study: Collaborator samples came from the United States, Italy and Spain and covered acute and convalescent phases of COVID-19. The material from the prospective study consisted of cDNA or gDNA derived from T cells, B-cell-depleted T cells, or PBMCs. Subjects who had been exposed to COVID-19, were actively infected with it, or had recovered from it provided the deeply sampled blood TCRbeta repertoires that made up the dataset. The repertoires were released in a freely available public database intended as a resource for research on the immune response to SARS-CoV-2. The samples were drawn from the first 160 participants of the ongoing ImmuneRACE study and from 1,254 subjects provided by 6 global collaborators. The sample metadata nearly always contained a de-identified subject ID, COVID-19 status, age in years and sex. Where available, HLA class I and class II types were taken from metadata supplied by the sample provider and were not determined by assay-based typing.

TCRbeta CDR3 regions were amplified from genomic DNA using the immunoSEQ Assay, a bias-controlled multiplex PCR. Concerning the study's data processing: The number of nucleated cells in each sample was estimated by amplification of reference gene primers within the assay. Sequence reads were collapsed and filtered to measure the absolute abundance of every unique TCRbeta CDR3 rearrangement. For each sample, productive Simpson clonality was calculated by taking the square root of Simpson's diversity index across productive rearrangements. TCRdb provides this immuneACCESS table in a form limited to in-frame rearrangements. Some clones are lacking; in checked studies, under half of them reflect an unresolved V gene, and why the rest are absent is not known. V and J calls and clone size are those listed in that table; D and trimming were worked out from the DNA. The sample table holds 100,000 to 150,000 clones, of which around 85% were seen once. The top ten clonotypes cover about a sixth of the sample.

The investigation overall reported the following: How much clinical and demographic metadata was included differed by source and by participant, and the metadata was provided uncurated.

From its cysteine to its phenylalanine, the CDR3 spans 16 amino acids. The only DNA kept is the CDR3, 48 bases in frame from the first base. Between the V and J ends, shortened by 0 bases and 0 bases respectively, the junction contains 9 bases. Taken from the germline V gene, the CDR1 and CDR2 loops are MGHRA and YSYEKL. In Seattle, one collaborating source enrolled patients while the infection was active and tracked those patients longitudinally over the course of disease. Whole blood was collected in K2EDTA tubes by collaborating institutions according to the institutions' own protocols. For TCRbeta analysis, collaborators shipped samples as frozen whole blood, isolated PBMCs, or DNA extracted from either of those sample types.

Sequencing was performed on peripheral blood. In this chain, TRBV4-1 is recombined with TRBJ1-3; the D gene cannot be named for sure. The clonotype was recovered from a man under 40 with COVID-19, enrolled during active disease. The DNA sequence is TGCGCCAGCAGCCAAGATACATCCAACTCTGGAAACACCATATATTTT. Its amino acids are CASSQDTSNSGNTIYF.